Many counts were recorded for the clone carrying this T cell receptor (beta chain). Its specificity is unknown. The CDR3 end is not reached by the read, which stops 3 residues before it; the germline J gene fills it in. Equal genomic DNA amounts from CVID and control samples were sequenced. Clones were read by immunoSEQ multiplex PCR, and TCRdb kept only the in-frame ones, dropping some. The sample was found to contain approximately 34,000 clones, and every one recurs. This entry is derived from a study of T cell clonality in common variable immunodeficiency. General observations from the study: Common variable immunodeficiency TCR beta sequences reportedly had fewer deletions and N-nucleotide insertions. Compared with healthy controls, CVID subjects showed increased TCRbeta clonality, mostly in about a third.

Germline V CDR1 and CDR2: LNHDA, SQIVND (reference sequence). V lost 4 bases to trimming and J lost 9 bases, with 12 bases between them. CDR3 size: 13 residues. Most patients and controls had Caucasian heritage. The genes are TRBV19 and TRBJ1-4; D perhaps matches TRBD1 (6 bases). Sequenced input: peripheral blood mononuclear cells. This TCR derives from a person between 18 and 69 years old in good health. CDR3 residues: CASSTPTGQKLFF. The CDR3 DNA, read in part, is TGTGCCAGTAGTACCCCGACAGGCCAAAAA.